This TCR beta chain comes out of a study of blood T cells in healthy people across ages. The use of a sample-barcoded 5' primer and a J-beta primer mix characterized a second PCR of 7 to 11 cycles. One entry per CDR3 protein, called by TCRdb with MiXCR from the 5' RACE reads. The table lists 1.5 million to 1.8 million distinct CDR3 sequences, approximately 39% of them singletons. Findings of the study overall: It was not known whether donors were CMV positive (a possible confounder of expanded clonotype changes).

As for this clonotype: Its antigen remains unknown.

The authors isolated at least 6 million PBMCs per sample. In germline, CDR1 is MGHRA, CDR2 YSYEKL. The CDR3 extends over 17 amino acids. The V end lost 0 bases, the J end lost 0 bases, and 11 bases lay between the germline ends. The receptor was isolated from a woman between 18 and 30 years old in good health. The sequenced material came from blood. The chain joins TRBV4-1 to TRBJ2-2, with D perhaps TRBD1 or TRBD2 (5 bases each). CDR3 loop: CASSQEDWGSNTGELFF. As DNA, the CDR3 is TGCGCCAGCAGCCAAGAAGACTGGGGGTCGAACACCGGGGAGCTGTTTTTT.